This TCR beta chain is drawn from a study of tumor-infiltrating lymphocytes in localized non-small cell lung cancer. About the research overall: Patients included smokers and never-smokers with various histologies, some sampled after neoadjuvant chemotherapy. From each patient, both tumor and uninvolved lung, non-adjacent to tumor, were sampled.

Broader study findings: Tumors had more T cell infiltration than uninvolved lung, per TCRbeta sequencing and CD3 counts. Available tissue quantity limited TCR sequencing to a patient subset.

Produced via immunoSEQ multiplex PCR; TCRdb's table is partial and in-frame only. The sample carries approximately 12,000 clones, about 84% recorded once. This CDR3 is 15 amino acids long. CDR1 and CDR2 (germline): MNHNS, SASEGT. V dropped 2 bases and J dropped 0 bases, with 8 bases sitting between them. In this sample, this clone turned up a few times. The antigen remains undetermined. The sample consisted of uninvolved lung tissue not adjacent to the tumor. This chain links TRBV6-1 with TRBJ1-3; the D gene is possibly TRBD1 (5 bases). The receptor was isolated from a human donor with non-small cell lung cancer. The chain's CDR3 is CASSETDSSGNTIYF. The DNA of the CDR3 is TGTGCCAGCAGTGAAACTGACAGCTCTGGAAACACCATATATTTT.